The next 18 T cell receptor beta chains were all read from a single sample in a study of T cell clonality in common variable immunodeficiency. Measured with immunoSEQ multiplex PCR; TCRdb has only the in-frame clones, and not every one. Altogether some 40,000 clones were found in the sample, and no singletons occur. Specimen: peripheral blood mononuclear cells. The receptors shown here come from a person aged 18 to 75 in good health.

There are many counts of this clone. Read data end 3 residues before the CDR3 end; the end is taken from the germline J gene. The genes are TRBV5-1 and TRBJ1-6; tentative D call: TRBD1 (6 bases). This CDR3 is built from 14 residues. Trimming took off 0 bases at V and 10 bases at J, with 11 bases between the two ends. Germline V gene data show CDR1 as SGHRS and CDR2 as YFSETQ. The CDR3 reads CASSLAGTNSPLHF. CDR3 bases read: TGCGCCAGCAGCTTGGCGGGGACAAACTCACCC.

This clone was found many times. The read stops 3 residues short of the end of the CDR3; the missing end is completed from the germline J gene. The rearrangement links TRBV30 to TRBJ2-2; 12 nucleotides match TRBD2. CDR1 and CDR2 from the germline V gene are GTSNPN and SVGIG (reference sequence). V gave up 1 base and J gave up 6 bases; unmatched junction bases: 0. This CDR3 is 14 amino acids long. The DNA read from the CDR3 is TGTGCCTGGAGTGGACTAGCGGGAGCCGGGGAG. It codes for CAWSGLAGAGE. The whole CDR3 protein is CAWSGLAGAGELFF.

A few counts support this clone. Coverage ceases 3 residues before the CDR3 finishes, and the germline J gene fills in the end. Different DNA sequences within this sample yield the same CDR3. The J gene is TRBJ1-2, the V gene TRBV29-1; TRBD1 aligns across 8 bases. This CDR3 is 12 amino acids long. The germline gives CDR1 SQVTM, CDR2 ANQGSEA. The part of the CDR3 DNA that was read is TGCAGCGTTGGGGGACAGGCGGCACGC. It codes for CSVGGQAAR. The CDR3 as a whole reads CSVGGQAARYTF.

This clone was seen repeatedly, ten times or more. The CDR3 goes on 3 residues after the read ends, and that part is filled in from the germline J gene. The V gene is TRBV5-1, the J gene TRBJ2-5; TRBD1 aligns across 9 bases. Germline assignment: CDR1 SGHRS and CDR2 YFSETQ. V dropped 3 bases and J dropped 5; count of bases not matched to a gene: 5. The CDR3 has 14 amino acids. The CDR3: CASSSGQGRETQYF. The part of the CDR3 DNA that was read is TGCGCCAGCAGCTCGGGACAGGGCAGGGAGACC.

This clone came up many times. The read terminates 3 residues ahead of where the CDR3 ends, so the germline J gene completes it. The chain carries TRBV11-2 and TRBJ2-7, with TRBD1 matching 7 bases. The junction had 5 bases not matched to a gene; V was cut back by 3 bases and J by 3 bases. Looked up from germline, CDR1 is SGHAT and CDR2 is FQNNGV. CDR3 length equals 14 residues. CDR3 sequence: CASSFRQGLYEQYF. CDR3 DNA (partial): TGTGCCAGCAGCTTCCGACAGGGTCTCTACGAG.

This clone was seen more than once but under ten times. Read sequence stops 3 residues before the CDR3 end, and the germline J gene provides the missing end. The rearrangement links TRBV7-6 to TRBJ2-3, with D possibly TRBD1 on 5 matching bases. There are 16 residues in the CDR3. The V and J ends lost 1 base and 2 bases respectively, with 13 bases between them. Germline V gene sequence: CDR1 SGHVS, CDR2 FNYEAQ. CDR3 loop: CASSLGMAGYTDTQYF. Partial CDR3 DNA: TGTGCCAGCAGCTTAGGTATGGCAGGGTACACAGATACG. Looking up the rest from reference TRBV7-6 and TRBJ2-3 gives the full variable domain: GAGVSQSPRYKVTKRGQDVALRCDPISGHVSLYWYRQALGQGPEFLTYFNYEAQQDKSGLPNDRFSAERPEGSISTLTIQRTEQRDSAMYRCASSLGMAGYTDTQYFGPGTRLTVL.

This clone occurred many times. The CDR3 extends 3 residues past the end of the read, so its final part is completed from the germline J gene. The chain is built from TRBV20-1 and TRBJ1-1; 8 bases line up with TRBD1. CDR1 is DFQATT and CDR2 is SNEGSKA in the germline V gene (reference sequence). Trimming cost V 3 bases and J 3 bases; bases outside gene matches: 6. The CDR3 contains 14 residues. CDR3 amino acids: CSASRGRKDTEAFF. Incomplete CDR3 DNA: TGCAGTGCTAGCAGGGGGCGGAAGGACACTGAA.

This clone was seen more than once but under ten times. Read coverage stops 3 residues before the CDR3 terminus; the germline J gene supplies the remainder. Other DNA sequences within the sample encode an identical CDR3. The chain couples TRBV19 to TRBJ1-5; the D gene is possibly TRBD1 (5 bases). The V end lost 1 base, the J end lost 0 bases, and 7 bases lay between the germline ends. This CDR3 is 15 amino acids long. Germline V lookup: CDR1 LNHDA, CDR2 SQIVND (reference sequence). The sequenced CDR3 bases are TGTGCCAGTAGTATAGGGGGCGGTAGCAATCAGCCC. It yields the protein CASSIGGGSNQP. The CDR3, in full, reads CASSIGGGSNQPQHF.

This clone was counted only a few times. A much larger clone lies one base from this, so it may be a read error. The read comes to an end 3 residues before the CDR3 does, leaving the germline J gene to fill in the end. The chain combines TRBV7-3 with TRBJ1-4; TRBD1 might be the D (5 bases). CDR1 and CDR2 (germline): SGHTA, FQGTGA. The CDR3 sequence is 14 residues long. Here the CDR3 reads CASSSGLNYSPLFF. The part of the CDR3 DNA that was read is TGTGCCAGCAGCTCAGGGTTAAATTATTCACCA.

On this clone itself: The CDR3 is cut off 3 residues early in the read; its end comes from the germline J gene. This chain links TRBV19 with TRBJ1-2; maybe TRBD1 (6 bases). The CDR3 covers 19 residues. The germline gives CDR1 LNHDA, CDR2 SQIVND (reference sequence). The CDR3 DNA, read in part, is TGTGCCAGTAGTTTGACCAGGGTGGGGGCCTCGTCGGGGATTTACGAC. Amino acid sequence: CASSLTRVGASSGIYD. The entire CDR3 sequence reads CASSLTRVGASSGIYDYTF.

This clone was counted at least ten times. The read gets to within 3 residues of the CDR3 end, and the germline J gene fills in the rest. This rearrangement joins TRBV7-9 to TRBJ1-2; 7 nucleotides agree with TRBD1. Losses at the gene ends were 2 bases for V and 4 bases for J; bases not matched to a gene: 4. The CDR3 is 14 residues long. The germline CDR1 and CDR2 sequences are SEHNR and FQNEAQ (reference sequence). CDR3 amino acids: CASSLTGAAYGYTF. The sequenced CDR3 bases are TGTGCCAGCAGCTTAACAGGGGCTGCCTATGGC.

This clone was observed at least ten times. Read data end 3 residues before the CDR3 end; the end is taken from the germline J gene. The chain joins TRBV29-1 to TRBJ1-1, with D unclear. Germline CDR1 and CDR2: SQVTM and ANQGSEA. The CDR3 contains 18 residues. V lost 2 bases, J lost 1 base, and 23 bases lay in between. The CDR3 sequence is CSVERTEGFFDTNTEAFF. CDR3 DNA, as far as it was read: TGCAGCGTTGAACGAACAGAGGGTTTTTTTGATACGAACACTGAA.

This clone appeared many times. The CDR3 extends 3 residues past the end of the read, so its final part is completed from the germline J gene. The gene calls are TRBV19 and TRBJ1-1; D is perhaps TRBD1 (6 bases). Germline CDR1 is LNHDA and CDR2 is SQIVND (reference sequence). V lost 6 bases to trimming and J lost 5 bases, with 10 bases between them. This CDR3 has 12 residues. The sequenced part of the CDR3 DNA is TGTGCCAGTAGGGAGAGGGGGACTGAA. Residues: CASRERGTE. The complete CDR3 sequence is CASRERGTEAFF.

At least ten counts were recorded for this clone. The observed sequence ends 3 residues before the CDR3 terminus, with the missing tail filled in from the germline J gene. This sequence joins TRBV13 and TRBJ2-1, with 7 bases fitting TRBD2. The germline V gene has CDR1 PRHDT and CDR2 FYEKMQ (reference sequence). The V and J ends lost 2 bases and 0 bases, in that order; junction bases with no gene match: 1. The CDR3 has 15 residues. CDR3 protein: CASSLIAGSYNEQFF. Incomplete CDR3 DNA: TGTGCCAGCAGCTTAATAGCGGGCTCCTACAATGAG.

This clone was found many times. The read terminates 3 residues ahead of where the CDR3 ends, so the germline J gene completes it. V gene TRBV30 combines with J gene TRBJ1-1, with a possible D match to TRBD1 (5 bases). The germline CDR1 and CDR2 sequences are GTSNPN and SVGIG (reference sequence). Trimming removed 4 bases at V and 6 bases at J, with 15 bases between. The CDR3 totals 13 residues. The CDR3: CAWKKEGFSEAFF. The CDR3 DNA, read in part, is TGTGCCTGGAAAAAGGAGGGGTTCTCTGAA.

This clone was seen many times. The CDR3 end is not reached by the read, which stops 3 residues before it; the germline J gene fills it in. The genes are TRBV20-1 and TRBJ2-2; possibly TRBD1 for D (5 bases). Germline V gene sequence: CDR1 DFQATT, CDR2 SNEGSKA (reference sequence). CDR3 length equals 14 residues. CDR3 in amino acids: CSARGGQGGSPLFF. Incomplete CDR3 DNA: TGCAGTGCTAGAGGTGGTCAGGGCGGATCACCG.

This clone has at least ten counts. Sequencing ends 3 residues short of the CDR3 end; the germline J gene provides the rest. The chain employs TRBV20-1 and TRBJ2-3; TRBD2 might be the D (5 bases). Germline loops: CDR1 DFQATT, CDR2 SNEGSKA (reference sequence). CDR3 length: 13 amino acids. Trimming shortened V by 5 bases and J by 3 bases, and 12 bases separated the two germline ends. This CDR3 is CSARTHLTDTQYF. Partial CDR3 DNA: TGCAGTGCTCGGACTCATTTGACAGATACG.

This clone was observed at least ten times. One end of the junction varies from germline; a read error may be responsible. Sequencing ends 3 residues short of the CDR3 end; the germline J gene provides the rest. V gene TRBV20-1 combines with J gene TRBJ2-1; TRBD2 agrees at 7 bases. Germline CDR1 reads DFQATT; CDR2 reads SNEGSKA (reference sequence). The CDR3 extends over 16 amino acids. Partial CDR3 DNA: TGCAGTGCTGGAGAAATAGCGGGCAGCCGCTACAATGAG. Amino acid sequence: CSAGEIAGSRYNE. The complete CDR3 sequence is CSAGEIAGSRYNEQFF.